The 13 T cell receptor beta chains below all came from one sample that was sequenced in a study of blood T cell repertoires in COVID-19. Assay used: immunoSEQ multiplex PCR; TCRdb lists only in-frame clones, some missing. The data contain 200,000 to 250,000 clones, 70% to 90% of them singletons. Sequenced input: PBMCs or T cells enriched from blood (not recorded which). Receptors originate from a man in his thirties or forties with acute COVID-19.

The rearrangement joins TRBV5-4 to TRBJ2-7; 11 bases map to TRBD2. Unmatched junction bases numbered 1, after V lost 2 bases and J lost 0 bases. The V gene's germline CDR1 is SGHNT and CDR2 YYREEE (reference sequence). This CDR3 has 15 amino acids. The CDR3 region has the DNA TGTGCCAGCAGCTTCCTAGCGGGGGGCTCCTACGAGCAGTACTTC. This sequence encodes CASSFLAGGSYEQYF.

The V and J genes are TRBV5-6 and TRBJ1-2, with TRBD1 matching 7 bases. The CDR3 is 16 residues long. Per the germline V gene, CDR1 is SGHDT and CDR2 is YYEEEE. The junction had 11 bases not matched to a gene; V was cut back by 0 bases and J by 6 bases. The CDR3 reads CASSLDGQARLDGYTF. As DNA, the CDR3 is TGTGCCAGCAGCTTGGATGGACAGGCCCGTCTTGATGGCTACACCTTC. The full variable domain, its missing parts supplied by reference TRBV5-6 and TRBJ1-2, is DAGVTQSPTHLIKTRGQQVTLRCSPKSGHDTVSWYQQALGQGPQFIFQYYEEEERQRGNFPDRFSGHQFPNYSSELNVNALLLGDSALYLCASSLDGQARLDGYTFGSGTRLTVV.

This chain uses TRBV4-1 with TRBJ2-2, with D possibly TRBD1 on 6 matching bases. Between the trimmed V and J ends, which lost 4 bases and 3 bases, there was a span of 27 bases. The V gene's germline CDR1 is MGHRA and CDR2 YSYEKL. The CDR3 is made up of 20 amino acids. The CDR3 DNA sequence: TGCGCCAGCAGCCCAACAACAGATCGCGCCGGGGACATCCACACCGGGGAGCTGTTTTTT. This codes for CASSPTTDRAGDIHTGELFF.

The gene calls are TRBV9 and TRBJ1-2; no definite D call. The germline gives CDR1 SGDLS, CDR2 YYNGEE. Between the trimmed V and J ends, which lost 3 bases and 4 bases, there was a span of 7 bases. This CDR3 comprises 12 residues. Here the CDR3 reads CASSAGFYGYTF. The CDR3 DNA reads TGTGCCAGCAGCGCAGGTTTCTATGGCTACACCTTC.

This rearrangement joins TRBV7-9 to TRBJ1-1; D is ambiguous. The CDR3 totals 14 residues. Trimming cost V 1 base and J 5 bases, with 11 bases left between them. Looked up from germline, CDR1 is SEHNR and CDR2 is FQNEAQ (reference sequence). Here the CDR3 reads CASSLDTGYTEAFF. In DNA form, the CDR3 reads TGTGCCAGCAGCTTAGATACGGGATATACTGAAGCTTTCTTT.

The rearrangement uses TRBV4-1 and TRBJ2-7; 9 nucleotides agree with TRBD2. The CDR3 runs 18 residues. CDR1 is MGHRA and CDR2 is YSYEKL in the germline V gene. V trimming: 0 bases; J trimming: 3 bases; junction bases outside the gene matches: 12. The DNA for the CDR3 is TGCGCCAGCAGCCAAGATTTAGCGGGGGTACTCCTGGGCTACGAGCAGTACTTC. This encodes CASSQDLAGVLLGYEQYF.

The chain couples TRBV10-3 to TRBJ2-5; TRBD2 might be the D (5 bases). The CDR3 extends over 13 amino acids. V was trimmed by 7 bases and J by 2 bases, leaving 11 bases between them. The germline V gene encodes CDR1 ENHRY and CDR2 SYGVKD. This CDR3 reads CAINNGNQETQYF. CDR3 bases: TGTGCCATCAACAACGGGAATCAAGAGACCCAGTACTTC.

CDR3 bases: TGTGCCATCAGTGAGTTTAACTCTGGAAACACCATATATTTT. Encoded protein: CAISEFNSGNTIYF. The genes are TRBV10-3 and TRBJ1-3; D is unclear. The CDR3 loop spans 14 amino acids. V was clipped by 1 base and J by 0 bases, with 4 bases between them. CDR1 is ENHRY and CDR2 is SYGVKD in the germline V gene.

The chain is built from TRBV6-5 and TRBJ1-6; no reliable D call. CDR1 MNHEY and CDR2 SVGAGI come from the germline V gene. V gave up 11 bases and J gave up 14 bases, with 16 bases separating them. This CDR3 is built from 11 residues. CDR3 nucleotide sequence: TGTGCCGCGTTCCAGCTAGGTACCCTCCACTTT. Translated: CAAFQLGTLHF.

This rearrangement joins TRBV5-1 to TRBJ2-7, with D unclear. Germline-derived CDR1 and CDR2 are SGHRS and YFSETQ. V was trimmed by 4 bases and J by 0 bases, leaving 8 bases between them. The CDR3 spans 13 residues. Written as DNA, the CDR3 is TGCGCCAGCAGCCCCGACAACTCCTACGAGCAGTACTTC. It translates to CASSPDNSYEQYF. Full variable domain (outside the CDR3, taken from reference TRBV5-1 and TRBJ2-7): KAGVTQTPRYLIKTRGQQVTLSCSPISGHRSVSWYQQTPGQGLQFLFEYFSETQRNKGNFPGRFSGRQFSNSRSEMNVSTLELGDSALYLCASSPDNSYEQYFGPGTRLTVT.

This sequence joins TRBV11-3 and TRBJ2-1; tentative D call: TRBD1 (7 bases). V was trimmed by 5 bases and J by 6 bases, leaving 17 bases between them. In germline, CDR1 is SGHNT, CDR2 YENEEA. The CDR3 extends over 15 amino acids. CDR3 coding DNA: TGTGCCAGCAGCCCCAGGGGGGCTCAGGGCAATGAGCAGTTCTTC. This encodes CASSPRGAQGNEQFF.

CDR3 residues: CASSSADRVLGYTF. The CDR3 DNA sequence: TGCGCCAGCAGCTCCGCCGACAGGGTTTTGGGCTACACCTTC. J is TRBJ1-2 and V is TRBV5-1, with TRBD1 identical over 7 bases. The CDR3 covers 14 residues. The trim removed 3 bases at V and 8 bases at J, leaving 10 bases unmatched. Germline lookup yields CDR1 SGHRS and CDR2 YFSETQ.

This chain uses TRBV9 with TRBJ2-7, with TRBD1 matching 7 bases. The CDR3 spans 14 residues. CDR1 is SGDLS, CDR2 YYNGEE, per germline. The trim removed 3 bases at V and 9 bases at J, leaving 12 bases unmatched. The CDR3 sequence: CASSATGAVSVQYF. CDR3 nucleotide sequence: TGTGCCAGCAGCGCCACAGGGGCCGTTAGTGTGCAGTACTTC.